The 29 T cell receptor beta chains given below trace back to one sample, sequenced in a study of low-dose radiotherapy and immunotherapy resistance in tumors. Described time point: before trial treatment. Alpha and beta chains were covered, as first-strand cDNA relied on TRAV- and TRBV-specific primers. TCR amplification ran 15 to 25 PCR cycles using constant-region and V-primer adapter primers. MiXCR was run by TCRdb on the reads, yielding one entry per CDR3 protein. Of 70,000 to 95,000 distinct CDR3 sequences listed, 15% to 20% were seen once; the top ten hold over 2.5%. Sequencing used PBMCs, obtained before treatment. Every receptor here comes from a male donor with prostate cancer.

This clonotype was detected ten times or more. V and J are TRBV10-2 and TRBJ2-5; TRBD2 is a possible D gene (6 bases). The V gene's germline CDR1 is WSHSY and CDR2 SAAADI. V lost 8 bases and J 7 bases, leaving 14 bases between the germline ends. The CDR3 is 12 amino acids. CDR3 amino acids: CASSPRGVTQYF. In DNA, the CDR3 is TGCGCCAGCTCACCGCGGGGAGTGACCCAGTACTTC.

This clonotype was picked up many times. CDR3: CASSPQRTYETQYF. The CDR3 DNA follows: TGTGCCAGCTCACCACAGCGAACGTACGAGACCCAGTACTTC. J is TRBJ2-5 and V is TRBV18; D not certain. Germline CDR1 reads KGHSH; CDR2 reads LQKENI. V was trimmed by 1 base and J by 5 bases, leaving 11 bases between them. The CDR3 covers 14 residues.

This clonotype was observed many times. The chain combines TRBV4-2 with TRBJ2-6; the D gene is possibly TRBD1 (5 bases). Trimming took 3 bases from V and 4 from J, leaving 13 bases between them. Per the germline V gene, CDR1 is LGHNA and CDR2 is YNFKEQ. CDR3 length: 16 amino acids. This CDR3 reads CASSQDPPGGANVLTF. In DNA form, the CDR3 reads TGTGCCAGCAGCCAGGATCCCCCAGGGGGGGCCAACGTCCTGACTTTC.

This clonotype was seen ten or more times. V is TRBV11-2 and J is TRBJ2-1; 7 bases agree with TRBD1. Germline V lookup: CDR1 SGHAT, CDR2 FQNNGV. The CDR3 has 14 amino acids. V shed 8 bases and J 7 bases; nucleotides not matched to a gene: 11. The CDR3 sequence is CASGSRGTANEQFF. The CDR3 region has the DNA TGTGCCAGCGGCTCCAGGGGGACAGCTAATGAGCAGTTCTTC.

This clonotype was seen repeatedly, ten times or more. This chain connects TRBV4-1 to TRBJ1-2; D might be TRBD1 (5 bases). Trimming shortened V by 0 bases and J by 8 bases, and 13 bases separated the two germline ends. The germline gives CDR1 MGHRA, CDR2 YSYEKL. The CDR3 has 14 amino acids. The CDR3 reads CASSQDQRGRGYTF. CDR3 nucleotide sequence: TGCGCCAGCAGCCAAGACCAGAGGGGCCGGGGCTACACCTTC.

This clonotype was seen repeatedly, ten times or more. The rearrangement joins TRBV6-2 or TRBV6-3 to TRBJ2-2, with 13 bases lining up with TRBD2. Trimming cost V 6 bases and J 0 bases; bases outside gene matches: 4. Germline V CDR1 and CDR2: MNHEY, SVGEGT. The CDR3 has 17 residues. The CDR3 here is CASRGLAGDSNTGELFF. The DNA for the CDR3 is TGTGCCAGCAGAGGACTAGCGGGGGATTCGAACACCGGGGAGCTGTTTTTT.

This clonotype has a count of ten or more. CDR3 sequence (DNA): TGTGCCAGCAGCCCATGGACAGGGAAGGACGTCGGGGAGCTGTTTTTT. Translating it yields CASSPWTGKDVGELFF. The J gene is TRBJ2-2, the V gene TRBV11-2, with TRBD1 identical over 8 bases. J gave up 7 bases and V 5 bases, and 12 bases lay outside the gene matches. Germline CDR1 and CDR2: SGHAT and FQNNGV. The CDR3 extends over 16 amino acids.

This clonotype appeared many times. The J gene is TRBJ2-1, the V gene TRBV12-3 or TRBV12-4; 7 positions agree with TRBD1. This CDR3 is built from 14 residues. Trimming at V came to 6 bases and at J to 8 bases, leaving 10 bases not matched to a gene. This CDR3 reads CASSRVETGHEQFF. As DNA, the CDR3 is TGTGCCAGCAGCCGGGTAGAGACAGGGCATGAGCAGTTCTTC.

The DNA of the CDR3 is TGTGCCAGCAGTTTCTCGGTGGGGACTAGCGGGGAGGGCGAGCAGTACTTC. This gives the protein CASSFSVGTSGEGEQYF. The chain combines TRBV27 with TRBJ2-7; 13 bases agree with TRBD2. Unmatched junction bases numbered 11, after V lost 3 bases and J lost 6 bases. This CDR3 region has 17 residues. Germline CDR1 reads MNHEY; CDR2 reads SMNVEV (reference sequence).

The CDR3 DNA reads TGCAGCGTTGAAGATGGCCGGGCAGAAAGGGGACACTACAATGAGCAGTTCTTC. Translated, it gives CSVEDGRAERGHYNEQFF. The chain recombines TRBV29-1 with TRBJ2-1, with a weak D call TRBD1 (6 bases). Germline V lookup: CDR1 SQVTM, CDR2 ANQGSEA. This CDR3 comprises 18 residues. V lost 0 bases to trimming and J lost 3 bases, with 21 bases between them.

This clonotype has at least ten counts. J is TRBJ1-6 and V is TRBV6-5; maybe TRBD1 (5 bases). V was cut by 2 bases and J by 8 bases, with 13 bases left in between. Germline lookup yields CDR1 MNHEY and CDR2 SVGAGI. The CDR3 spans 15 residues. CDR3 sequence (DNA): TGTGCCAGCAGTTACACTCAGGAGGGACATTCACCCCTCCACTTT. As protein: CASSYTQEGHSPLHF.

At least ten counts were recorded for this clonotype. The V gene is TRBV3-1, the J gene TRBJ2-7; TRBD2 aligns across 7 bases. This CDR3 has 18 residues. J gave up 0 bases and V 1 base, and 12 bases lay outside the gene matches. Germline CDR1 is LGHDT and CDR2 is YNNKEL (reference sequence). CDR3 nucleotide sequence: TGTGCCAGCAGCCAAGGAAGGTTAGAGCGGGGCAGCTCCTACGAGCAGTACTTC. It codes for CASSQGRLERGSSYEQYF.

This chain links TRBV6-2 or TRBV6-3 with TRBJ1-6, with unresolved D. V gave up 2 bases and J gave up 7 bases, with 3 bases separating them. Looked up from germline, CDR1 is MNHEY and CDR2 is SVGEGT. This CDR3 is 12 amino acids long. CDR3 bases: TGTGCCAGCAGTTACCAAAATTCACCCCTCCACTTT. Translation: CASSYQNSPLHF.

This clonotype was observed at least ten times. The chain combines TRBV3-1 with TRBJ2-5; 7 bases align to TRBD2. CDR1 is LGHDT and CDR2 is YNNKEL in the germline V gene (reference sequence). CDR3 length: 15 amino acids. The junction had 8 bases not matched to a gene; V was cut back by 2 bases and J by 5 bases. CDR3 sequence (DNA): TGTGCCAGCAGCCAATTTCAGCGGGGCGGGGAGACCCAGTACTTC. This translates into CASSQFQRGGETQYF.

This clonotype was detected many times. This chain connects TRBV5-1 to TRBJ2-7; D is unclear. The CDR3 length is 14 residues. CDR1 is SGHRS and CDR2 is YFSETQ in the germline V gene. The V and J ends lost 0 bases and 2 bases respectively, with 9 bases between them. The CDR3 here is CASSLVSEPYEQYF. CDR3 DNA: TGCGCCAGCAGCTTGGTCAGCGAACCCTACGAGCAGTACTTC.

This clonotype was recorded at least ten times. The chain joins TRBV12-5 to TRBJ2-1; D gene uncertain. The CDR3 has 17 residues. V lost 0 bases and J 5 bases, leaving 17 bases between the germline ends. Germline CDR1 and CDR2: LGHNT and FRNRAP. CDR3 nucleotide sequence: TGTGCTAGTGGTTTGGTACTTCATAGTCCCTTGGACAATGAGCAGTTCTTC. Translation gives CASGLVLHSPLDNEQFF.

This clonotype was recorded only once. V usage is TRBV29-1 and J usage is TRBJ2-7, with 8 bases fitting TRBD1. The ends lost 4 bases at V and 5 bases at J; junction bases unmatched: 7. Germline CDR1 and CDR2: SQVTM and ANQGSEA. The CDR3 is 13 residues long. As DNA, the CDR3 is TGCAGCGTTGTAGGACAGGGCGCCCACGAGCAGTACTTC. This encodes CSVVGQGAHEQYF.

This clonotype was seen many times. The V and J genes are TRBV19 and TRBJ2-7; TRBD1 aligns across 7 bases. This CDR3 contains 15 residues. CDR1 and CDR2 (germline): LNHDA, SQIVND (reference sequence). The junction had 10 bases not matched to a gene; V was cut back by 5 bases and J by 3 bases. CDR3 coding DNA: TGTGCCAGTAGTCCCCCCCCGGGACAGAACTACGAGCAGTACTTC. Protein product: CASSPPPGQNYEQYF.

This clonotype was found many times. This chain links TRBV7-9 with TRBJ1-2; D call uncertain. Germline lookup yields CDR1 SEHNR and CDR2 FQNEAQ (reference sequence). This CDR3 spans 12 amino acids. V was pared by 6 bases and J by 1 base, with 6 bases between. This CDR3 reads CASSRVNYGYTF. The CDR3 DNA follows: TGTGCCAGCAGTCGGGTTAACTATGGCTACACCTTC.

This clonotype came up many times. V usage is TRBV21-1 and J usage is TRBJ2-1; the table's D call, TRBD1, has no DNA check behind it. TRBV21-1 is reported as a pseudogene. The CDR3 consists of 15 residues. The CDR3 DNA reads TGTGCCAGCAGCAAGGGGACAGCCTCCTACAATGAGCAGTTCTTC. It specifies CASSKGTASYNEQFF.

The CDR3 is CSVGVRRDNEQFF. CDR3 nucleotide sequence: TGCAGCGTTGGGGTCCGCAGAGACAATGAGCAGTTCTTC. The gene calls are TRBV29-1 and TRBJ2-1; no definite D call. Germline V gene sequence: CDR1 SQVTM, CDR2 ANQGSEA. The V end lost 4 bases, the J end lost 5 bases, and 12 bases lay between the germline ends. The CDR3 spans 13 residues.

Within the sample, this clonotype is medium-sized. V is TRBV5-6 and J is TRBJ2-1; the D gene could be TRBD1 or TRBD2 (5 bases each). CDR3 length: 12 amino acids. V lost 7 bases and J 10 bases, leaving 15 bases between the germline ends. Germline values: CDR1 SGHDT, CDR2 YYEEEE. The CDR3 region is CASATTRTEQFF. CDR3 in DNA: TGTGCCAGCGCCACAACTAGGACAGAGCAGTTCTTC.

This clonotype was observed many times. This chain uses TRBV4-1 with TRBJ2-1, with D tentatively TRBD1 (6 bases). V was trimmed by 8 bases and J by 2 bases, leaving 13 bases between them. The CDR3 runs to 14 residues. Germline V lookup: CDR1 MGHRA, CDR2 YSYEKL. CDR3 amino acids: CASAVGATYNEQFF. In nucleotides, the CDR3 is TGCGCCAGCGCGGTGGGGGCCACCTACAATGAGCAGTTCTTC.

The genes are TRBV6-1 and TRBJ1-2, with TRBD1 matching 9 bases. Germline V gene lookup returns CDR1 MNHNS and CDR2 SASEGT. With V trimmed by 11 bases and J by 6 bases, 10 bases remained unmatched. CDR3 length: 13 amino acids. The DNA of the CDR3 is TGTGCCGTACGGGGACAGGGCGGAGATGGCTACACCTTC. Translating gives CAVRGQGGDGYTF.

The chain combines TRBV3-1 with TRBJ1-1, with D maybe TRBD1 (5 bases). CDR1 is LGHDT and CDR2 is YNNKEL in the germline V gene (reference sequence). Trimming took 1 base from V and 0 from J, leaving 12 bases between them. The CDR3 spans 16 residues. The CDR3 here is CASSQGGVLMNTEAFF. The CDR3 DNA follows: TGTGCCAGCAGCCAAGGGGGGGTGCTAATGAACACTGAAGCTTTCTTT.

This clonotype was counted at least ten times. The gene calls are TRBV7-6 and TRBJ2-1; no definite D call. From germline, CDR1 is SGHVS and CDR2 FNYEAQ. The CDR3 loop spans 13 amino acids. Trimming took 0 bases from V and 10 from J, leaving 10 bases between them. CDR3 DNA sequence: TGTGCCAGCAGCTTAGCTCAATGGAGCGAGCAGTTCTTC. This sequence encodes CASSLAQWSEQFF.

This clonotype has ten or more counts. The CDR3 spells CASSPRGQNYGYTF. The CDR3 DNA follows: TGTGCCAGCAGCCCCAGGGGGCAAAATTATGGCTACACCTTC. This chain connects TRBV6-6 to TRBJ1-2, with 8 bases that match TRBD1. Trimming cost V 6 bases and J 5 bases; bases outside gene matches: 8. In germline, CDR1 is MNHNY, CDR2 SVGAGI (reference sequence). The CDR3 loop spans 14 amino acids.

This clonotype was seen ten or more times. V is TRBV20-1 and J is TRBJ1-2; D possibly corresponds to TRBD1 (6 bases). Germline lookup yields CDR1 DFQATT and CDR2 SNEGSKA (reference sequence). The germline V and J ends were trimmed by 0 bases and 4 bases, with 9 bases remaining between them. The CDR3 runs 13 residues. CDR3: CSARDADSYGYTF. The DNA for the CDR3 is TGCAGTGCTAGAGATGCGGACAGCTATGGCTACACCTTC.

Concerning this clonotype itself: Given a much more abundant clone one base away, this may be a read error. This chain uses TRBV20-1 with TRBJ2-2; D gene ambiguous. V was trimmed by 6 bases and J by 1 base, leaving 6 bases between them. The CDR3 sequence is 12 residues long. Germline V lookup: CDR1 DFQATT, CDR2 SNEGSKA (reference sequence). CDR3 protein: CSAQRNTGELFF. The CDR3 DNA follows: TGCAGTGCCCAGAGGAACACCGGGGAGCTGTTTTTT.